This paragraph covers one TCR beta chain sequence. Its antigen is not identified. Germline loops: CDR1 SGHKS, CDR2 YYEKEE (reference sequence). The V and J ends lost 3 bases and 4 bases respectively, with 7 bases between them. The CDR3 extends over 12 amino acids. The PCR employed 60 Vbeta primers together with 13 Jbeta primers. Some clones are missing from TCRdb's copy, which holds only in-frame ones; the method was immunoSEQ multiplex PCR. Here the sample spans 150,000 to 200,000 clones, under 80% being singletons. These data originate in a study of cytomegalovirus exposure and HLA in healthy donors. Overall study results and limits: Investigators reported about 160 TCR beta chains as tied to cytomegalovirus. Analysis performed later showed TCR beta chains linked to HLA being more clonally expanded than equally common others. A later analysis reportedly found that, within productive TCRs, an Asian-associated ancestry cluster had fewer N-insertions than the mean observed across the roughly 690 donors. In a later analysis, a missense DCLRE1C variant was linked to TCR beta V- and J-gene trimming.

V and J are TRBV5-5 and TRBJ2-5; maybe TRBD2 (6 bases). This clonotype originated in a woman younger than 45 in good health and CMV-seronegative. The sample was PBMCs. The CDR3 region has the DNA TGTGCCAGCAGCTCCGGGAGAGAGACCCAGTACTTC. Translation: CASSSGRETQYF. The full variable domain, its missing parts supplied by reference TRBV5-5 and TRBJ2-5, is DAGVTQSPTHLIKTRGQQVTLRCSPISGHKSVSWYQQVLGQGPQFIFQYYEKEERGRGNFPDRFSARQFPNYSSELNVNALLLGDSALYLCASSSGRETQYFGPGTRLLVL.